Sequencing of this TCR beta chain was carried out in a study of blood T cell repertoires in COVID-19. Study context: The United States, Italy and Spain provided the acute and convalescent COVID-19 samples. The cDNA or gDNA used as material had been derived from T cells, B-cell-depleted T cells, or PBMCs.

The authors' processing: The authors estimated nucleated cell counts from reference gene primer amplification. Measured with immunoSEQ multiplex PCR; TCRdb has only the in-frame clones, and not every one. V, J and clone size reflect that table, while D and trimming were determined from the DNA. In the table there are 45,000 to 50,000 clones, around 85% of which are singletons. CDR1 and CDR2 (germline): SGHDN, FVKESK. The CDR3 covers 16 residues. The ends were cut back, 0 bases at V and 4 bases at J, with 15 bases in the middle. Sequenced input: peripheral blood. This chain uses TRBV14 with TRBJ1-1, with no clear D. This sequence originates from a human donor in a cohort sampled during active COVID-19. CDR3: CASSQDWASRPTEAFF. The CDR3 DNA sequence: TGTGCCAGCAGCCAAGATTGGGCCTCCCGGCCCACTGAAGCTTTCTTT. Variable domain in full (rest from reference TRBV14 and TRBJ1-1): EAGVTQFPSHSVIEKGQTVTLRCDPISGHDNLYWYRRVMGKEIKFLLHFVKESKQDESGMPNNRFLAERTGGTYSTLKVQPAELEDSGVYFCASSQDWASRPTEAFFGQGTRLTVV.